These T cell receptor beta chains were read from a single sample in a study of CD8 T cells in ankylosing spondylitis. TCRdb processed the 5' RACE reads anew with MiXCR; each CDR3 protein has one entry. The data contain 200,000 to 300,000 distinct CDR3 sequences, roughly 10% of them seen just once; the ten biggest clones take up 2.6%. The sample taken for sequencing was blood, either unsorted or a sorted T cell fraction (not recorded which). These TCRs come from a male donor with ankylosing spondylitis or in good health (not recorded which). Both conserved end residues are part of each CDR3. Each record gives: D gene, J gene, clone size, V gene, CDR3 protein, CDR3 DNA. The D gene is left open where the match is weak. Clone size is shown for a subset of rows, as once, few, many or a class of expanded clone.

D: NA
J: TRBJ2-5
size: NA
V: TRBV7-9
CDR3: CASSLKPYRESGETQYF
DNA: TGTGCCAGCAGCCTAAAGCCCTACAGGGAATCAGGGGAGACCCAGTACTTC

D: NA
J: TRBJ2-1
size: few
V: TRBV7-2
CDR3: CASSQGPNTYNEQFF
DNA: TGTGCCAGCAGCCAGGGACCGAATACGTACAATGAGCAGTTCTTC

D: NA
J: TRBJ2-7
size: many
V: TRBV20-1
CDR3: CSAEVGNYEQYF
DNA: TGCAGTGCCGAGGTCGGGAACTACGAGCAGTACTTC

D: TRBD1
J: TRBJ2-1
size: many
V: TRBV5-1
CDR3: CASSAGQVFNEQFF
DNA: TGCGCCAGCAGCGCGGGACAGGTCTTCAATGAGCAGTTCTTC

D: TRBD1
J: TRBJ1-4
size: few
V: TRBV20-1
CDR3: CSAPTPRQGGEKLFF
DNA: TGCAGTGCTCCGACTCCCCGACAGGGTGGGGAAAAACTGTTTTTT

D: TRBD2
J: TRBJ2-7
size: many
V: TRBV6-2/TRBV6-3
CDR3: CASSYPYTAGTSGALGLDEQYF
DNA: TGTGCCAGCAGTTACCCTTACACGGCAGGGACTAGCGGGGCCTTGGGCCTCGACGAGCAGTACTTC

D: NA
J: TRBJ2-3
size: many
V: TRBV20-1
CDR3: CSARAFTQYF
DNA: TGCAGTGCTAGGGCTTTTACGCAGTATTTT

D: TRBD1
J: TRBJ1-4
size: many
V: TRBV25-1
CDR3: CASSRREGTGATNEKLFF
DNA: TGTGCCAGCAGCCGGAGGGAAGGGACAGGGGCAACTAATGAAAAACTGTTTTTT

D: TRBD1
J: TRBJ1-4
size: few
V: TRBV12-3/TRBV12-4
CDR3: CASRRRSGTGGDNEKLFF
DNA: TGTGCCAGCAGGCGGCGCTCCGGGACAGGGGGCGACAACGAAAAACTGTTTTTT

D: TRBD1
J: TRBJ2-5
size: many
V: TRBV10-3
CDR3: CAISESKDRAQETQYF
DNA: TGTGCCATCAGTGAGTCGAAGGACAGGGCCCAAGAGACCCAGTACTTC

D: NA
J: TRBJ2-3
size: many
V: TRBV27
CDR3: CASSLSSENTQYF
DNA: TGTGCCAGCAGTTTATCTAGTGAGAATACGCAGTATTTT

D: NA
J: TRBJ2-7
size: few
V: TRBV27
CDR3: CASSTASRLVFHEQYF
DNA: TGTGCCAGCAGTACCGCCTCCCGACTAGTCTTCCACGAGCAGTACTTC

D: NA
J: TRBJ2-1
size: many
V: TRBV6-5
CDR3: CASSYRYESRIYNEQFF
DNA: TGTGCCAGCAGTTACCGTTATGAGAGCCGAATCTACAATGAGCAGTTCTTC

D: NA
J: TRBJ2-1
size: many
V: TRBV20-1
CDR3: CSASPPEGGQFF
DNA: TGCAGTGCTAGCCCCCCAGAAGGAGGGCAGTTCTTC

D: NA
J: TRBJ2-3
size: many
V: TRBV5-6
CDR3: CASSLVQVGADTQYF
DNA: TGTGCCAGCAGCTTGGTTCAGGTGGGAGCAGATACGCAGTATTTT

D: TRBD2
J: TRBJ2-1
size: many
V: TRBV20-1
CDR3: CSAKAGLAGVLSYNEQFF
DNA: TGCAGTGCTAAGGCGGGACTAGCGGGAGTCTTATCCTACAATGAGCAGTTCTTC

D: NA
J: TRBJ1-6
size: few
V: TRBV2
CDR3: CASRGAGTPTNSPLHF
DNA: TGTGCCAGCAGGGGGGCCGGGACACCGACGAATTCACCCCTCCACTTT

D: NA
J: TRBJ1-1
size: NA
V: TRBV30
CDR3: CAWSVQWTPMNTEAFF
DNA: TGTGCCTGGAGTGTACAATGGACCCCCATGAACACTGAAGCTTTCTTT

D: NA
J: TRBJ1-3
size: few
V: TRBV7-9
CDR3: CASSSRSGNTIYF
DNA: TGTGCCAGCAGCTCGAGGTCGGGAAACACCATATATTTT

D: NA
J: TRBJ2-3
size: many
V: TRBV6-5
CDR3: CASSYSRPADTQYF
DNA: TGTGCCAGCAGTTACTCCCGCCCTGCAGATACGCAGTATTTT

D: TRBD2
J: TRBJ2-1
size: many
V: TRBV5-4
CDR3: CASSFASGNVYEQFF
DNA: TGTGCCAGCAGCTTCGCTAGCGGGAACGTTTATGAGCAGTTCTTC

D: TRBD2
J: TRBJ2-3
size: many
V: TRBV20-1
CDR3: CSARLRTSGRDTQYF
DNA: TGCAGTGCTAGACTCCGGACTAGCGGGAGAGATACGCAGTATTTT

D: TRBD2
J: TRBJ2-1
size: many
V: TRBV7-8
CDR3: CASSSGLAGPYNEQFF
DNA: TGTGCCAGCAGCTCCGGACTAGCGGGGCCCTACAATGAGCAGTTCTTC

D: NA
J: TRBJ2-1
size: many
V: TRBV5-1
CDR3: CASSLAGGGGEYNEQFF
DNA: TGCGCCAGCAGCTTGGCCGGAGGGGGAGGAGAGTACAATGAGCAGTTCTTC

D: TRBD2
J: TRBJ2-1
size: NA
V: TRBV7-9
CDR3: CASSSEGTSAIYNEQFF
DNA: TGTGCCAGCAGCTCAGAAGGGACTAGCGCAATTTACAATGAGCAGTTCTTC

D: NA
J: TRBJ2-3
size: many
V: TRBV4-1
CDR3: CASSQDWRDTQYF
DNA: TGCGCCAGCAGCCAAGATTGGCGAGATACGCAGTATTTT

D: NA
J: TRBJ2-1
size: NA
V: TRBV10-3
CDR3: CAIRGGNNEQFF
DNA: TGTGCCATCAGAGGGGGAAACAATGAGCAGTTCTTC

D: NA
J: TRBJ2-2
size: many
V: TRBV3-1
CDR3: CASSQAGANGELFF
DNA: TGTGCCAGCAGCCAAGCAGGAGCGAACGGGGAGCTGTTTTTT

D: TRBD1
J: TRBJ1-2
size: many
V: TRBV10-3
CDR3: CAISETGQSYGYTF
DNA: TGTGCCATCAGTGAGACGGGACAGTCCTATGGCTACACCTTC

D: TRBD2
J: TRBJ2-1
size: NA
V: TRBV12-3/TRBV12-4
CDR3: CASNPGSSGKNEQFF
DNA: TGTGCCAGCAACCCGGGATCCAGCGGGAAAAATGAGCAGTTCTTC

D: TRBD2
J: TRBJ2-5
size: NA
V: TRBV4-1
CDR3: CASSQDHGGAGETQYF
DNA: TGCGCCAGCAGCCAAGATCACGGGGGGGCCGGGGAGACCCAGTACTTC

D: TRBD1
J: TRBJ1-2
size: many
V: TRBV20-1
CDR3: CSATRTGHGYTF
DNA: TGCAGTGCTACCAGGACAGGGCATGGCTACACCTTC

D: TRBD1
J: TRBJ1-1
size: many
V: TRBV2
CDR3: CASRGRTGTTEAFF
DNA: TGTGCCAGCAGGGGCCGGACAGGGACCACTGAAGCTTTCTTT

D: NA
J: TRBJ1-2
size: many
V: TRBV12-3/TRBV12-4
CDR3: CASSLDQGNYGYTF
DNA: TGTGCCAGCAGTTTAGACCAGGGCAACTATGGCTACACCTTC

D: NA
J: TRBJ2-5
size: many
V: TRBV15
CDR3: CATSRSAGVGETQYF
DNA: TGTGCCACCAGCAGATCAGCAGGGGTTGGAGAGACCCAGTACTTC

D: NA
J: TRBJ2-1
size: many
V: TRBV5-1
CDR3: CASSLPGPHNEQFF
DNA: TGCGCCAGCAGCCTTCCGGGACCACACAATGAGCAGTTCTTC

D: NA
J: TRBJ1-4
size: NA
V: TRBV7-9
CDR3: CASSLRRVTNEKLFF
DNA: TGTGCCAGCAGCCTCAGACGGGTCACAAATGAAAAACTGTTTTTT

D: NA
J: TRBJ1-2
size: many
V: TRBV5-6
CDR3: CASSNSYGYTF
DNA: TGTGCCAGCAGTAACAGCTATGGCTACACCTTC

D: NA
J: TRBJ1-5
size: few
V: TRBV30
CDR3: CALGISSNQPQHF
DNA: TGTGCCTTAGGGATTAGCAGCAATCAGCCCCAGCATTTT

D: NA
J: TRBJ2-3
size: many
V: TRBV5-1
CDR3: CASSFAPDGRGTQYF
DNA: TGCGCCAGCAGCTTCGCACCAGACGGTCGTGGTACGCAGTATTTT

D: TRBD1
J: TRBJ1-5
size: many
V: TRBV3-1
CDR3: CASSPGQSFLQPQHF
DNA: TGTGCCAGCAGCCCGGGACAGTCCTTTTTGCAGCCCCAGCATTTT

D: NA
J: TRBJ2-5
size: many
V: TRBV20-1
CDR3: CSARPRGLLYQETQYF
DNA: TGCAGTGCTAGACCCCGGGGACTGCTGTACCAAGAGACCCAGTACTTC

D: TRBD2
J: TRBJ2-1
size: many
V: TRBV7-9
CDR3: CASSSGLADYNEQFF
DNA: TGTGCCAGCAGCTCGGGACTAGCGGATTACAATGAGCAGTTCTTC

D: NA
J: TRBJ1-2
size: NA
V: TRBV20-1
CDR3: CSAAQSDADGCTF
DNA: TGCAGTGCTGCACAGTCGGACGCTGATGGCTGCACCTTC

D: NA
J: TRBJ1-1
size: many
V: TRBV30
CDR3: CAGVGRMNTEAFF
DNA: TGTGCCGGTGTTGGACGCATGAACACTGAAGCTTTCTTT

D: NA
J: TRBJ2-1
size: NA
V: TRBV21-1
CDR3: CASLGDIRGNEQFF
DNA: TGTGCCAGCTTAGGGGACATTAGGGGCAATGAGCAGTTCTTC

D: NA
J: TRBJ2-1
size: NA
V: TRBV5-1
CDR3: CASSLQVLQRGNEQFF
DNA: TGCGCCAGCAGCTTACAGGTCCTCCAACGGGGTAATGAGCAGTTCTTC

D: NA
J: TRBJ1-1
size: many
V: TRBV12-3/TRBV12-4
CDR3: CASSLGPEGTEAFF
DNA: TGTGCCAGCAGTTTGGGCCCAGAGGGGACTGAAGCTTTCTTT

D: NA
J: TRBJ2-1
size: many
V: TRBV3-1
CDR3: CASSHVQGGDEQFF
DNA: TGTGCCAGCAGCCATGTCCAGGGCGGGGATGAGCAGTTCTTC

D: TRBD2
J: TRBJ2-1
size: many
V: TRBV5-1
CDR3: CASSFRTSDYNEQFF
DNA: TGCGCCAGCAGCTTTAGGACTAGCGACTACAATGAGCAGTTCTTC

D: NA
J: TRBJ2-7
size: few
V: TRBV7-9
CDR3: CASSLGGGGSDYEQYF
DNA: TGTGCCAGCAGCTTAGGAGGAGGCGGGTCTGACTACGAGCAGTACTTC

D: TRBD2
J: TRBJ2-7
size: many
V: TRBV7-2
CDR3: CASSLLAGPLSYEQYF
DNA: TGTGCCAGCAGCCTACTAGCGGGACCTCTCTCCTACGAGCAGTACTTC

D: NA
J: TRBJ2-3
size: many
V: TRBV5-1
CDR3: CASSLESAGRVGDTQYF
DNA: TGCGCCAGCAGCTTGGAGTCCGCGGGCAGAGTGGGAGATACGCAGTATTTT